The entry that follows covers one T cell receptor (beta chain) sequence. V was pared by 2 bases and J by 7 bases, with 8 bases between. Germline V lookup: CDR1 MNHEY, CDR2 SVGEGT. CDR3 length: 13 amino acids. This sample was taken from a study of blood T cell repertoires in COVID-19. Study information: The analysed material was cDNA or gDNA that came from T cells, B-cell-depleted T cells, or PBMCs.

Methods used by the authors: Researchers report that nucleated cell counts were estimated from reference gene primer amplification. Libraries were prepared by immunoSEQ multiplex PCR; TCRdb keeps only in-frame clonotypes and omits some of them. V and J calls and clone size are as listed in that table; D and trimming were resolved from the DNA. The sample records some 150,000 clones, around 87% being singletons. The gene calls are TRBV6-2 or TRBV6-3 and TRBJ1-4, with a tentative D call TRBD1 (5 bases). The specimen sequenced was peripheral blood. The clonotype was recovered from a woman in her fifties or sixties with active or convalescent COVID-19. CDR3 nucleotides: TGTGCCAGCAGTTACCCTACAGGTGAAAAACTGTTTTTT. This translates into CASSYPTGEKLFF.